This entry describes one TCR beta chain. Its antigen remains unknown. The V segment lost 7 bases and the J segment 0 bases; nucleotides outside the gene matches: 4. The CDR3 runs 15 residues. CDR1 and CDR2 (germline): LNHNV, YYDKDF (reference sequence). This specimen belongs to a study of CD8+ T cells in alopecia areata. RNA was extracted and reverse transcribed into cDNA as the sequencing template. Clones were sequenced by immunoSEQ multiplex PCR, and TCRdb holds only the in-frame ones, with some missing. The data show more than 200,000 clones, with 64% seen just once and around 4.3% held by the top ten. Treatment here: oral pan-JAK inhibitor, 5-10 mg twice daily. Study-wide results and caveats: Sequence data from scalp samples additionally include resident alphabeta T cells of normal skin.

V gene TRBV15 combines with J gene TRBJ2-3; 10 bases line up with TRBD2. The sample consisted of CD4+ T cells sorted from blood, taken at week 4, from a patient treated with tofacitinib. The clonotype comes from a human donor with alopecia areata. CDR3 amino acids: CATKGTSVSTDTQYF. For the CDR3, the DNA is TGTGCCACCAAAGGGACTAGCGTAAGCACAGATACGCAGTATTTT.